This entry lists 18 T cell receptor beta chains sequenced from one sample in a study of OX40 agonist ivuxolimab in advanced cancers. The library was built by means of the immunoSEQ multiplex PCR assay. The table comes from immuneACCESS by way of TCRdb, which keeps in-frame sequences with V and J called. Part of the clones is missing from these tables; in studies checked, under half for an unresolved V gene and the rest for unknown reasons. The sample table lists tens of thousands of clones, 75% to 85% of them with a count of one. The leading ten clones occupy approximately 2% of the sample. Sequenced material: CD4+ or CD8+ T cells sorted from blood, taken in a trial of the OX40 agonist ivuxolimab. These receptors were taken from an adult with an advanced solid tumor such as melanoma, head and neck, liver or kidney cancer.

The chain carries TRBV25-1 and TRBJ2-7; 7 bases align to TRBD1. CDR1 and CDR2 from the germline V gene are MGHDK and SYGVNS. J gave up 5 bases and V 4 bases, and 8 bases lay outside the gene matches. The CDR3 is 14 residues long. The DNA for the CDR3 is TGTGCCAGCAGTGCAGGGGGACAGAAGAACGAGCAGTACTTC. Translated, it gives CASSAGGQKNEQYF.

This sequence joins TRBV7-9 and TRBJ2-7; D tentatively fits TRBD1 or TRBD2 (7 bases each). The CDR3 covers 16 residues. V lost 5 bases and J lost 0, with 17 bases in between. CDR1 and CDR2 from the germline V gene are SEHNR and FQNEAQ (reference sequence). The CDR3 DNA sequence: TGTGCCAGCAGCCAAGGGGCGGGGGACAGCTCCTACGAGCAGTACTTC. Its translation: CASSQGAGDSSYEQYF.

This clone was counted only a few times. For the CDR3, the DNA is TGTGCCAGCAAGAACTCAGAGTACCAAGAGACCCAGTACTTC. Its translation is CASKNSEYQETQYF. This rearrangement joins TRBV2 to TRBJ2-5; D is undetermined. Germline V gene sequence: CDR1 SNHLY, CDR2 FYNNEI. Trimming pared 7 bases from V and 0 bases from J, leaving 12 bases between. CDR3 length: 14 amino acids.

The rearrangement uses TRBV5-1 and TRBJ2-1; 13 bases are a match to TRBD2. V lost 2 bases and J lost 5; bases outside the gene matches: 1. This CDR3 has 15 residues. The V gene's germline CDR1 is SGHRS and CDR2 YFSETQ. This CDR3 is CASSFGTSGNNEQFF. CDR3 nucleotides: TGCGCCAGCAGCTTCGGGACTAGCGGGAACAATGAGCAGTTCTTC.

The chain carries TRBV27 and TRBJ1-2; D gene unclear. This CDR3 is built from 13 residues. The V end lost 7 bases, the J end lost 6 bases, and 15 bases lay between the germline ends. The V gene's germline CDR1 is MNHEY and CDR2 SMNVEV (reference sequence). The CDR3 DNA reads TGTGCCAGCAATGGGGAGGACGGCGATGGCTACACCTTC. This encodes CASNGEDGDGYTF.

This clone was picked up a small number of times. CDR3 loop: CSVDSGPPNYGYTF. The CDR3 nucleotides are TGCAGCGTTGATAGCGGGCCCCCTAACTATGGCTACACCTTC. The genes are TRBV29-1 and TRBJ1-2; D gene uncertain. CDR3 length: 14 amino acids. Between the trimmed V and J ends, which lost 3 bases and 0 bases, there was a span of 11 bases. The V gene's germline CDR1 is SQVTM and CDR2 ANQGSEA. Together with reference TRBV29-1 and TRBJ1-2, the CDR3 gives the full variable domain: SAVISQKPSRDICQRGTSLTIQCQVDSQVTMMFWYRQQPGQSLTLIATANQGSEATYESGFVIDKFPISRPNLTFSTLTVSNMSPEDSSIYLCSVDSGPPNYGYTFGSGTRLTVV.

The genes are TRBV10-1 and TRBJ2-7; no clear D. V dropped 2 bases and J dropped 3 bases, with 8 bases sitting between them. Germline loops: CDR1 WNHNN, CDR2 SYGVQD (reference sequence). The CDR3 spans 13 residues. The CDR3 spells CASSEQAYYEQYF. Written as DNA, the CDR3 is TGCGCCAGCAGTGAGCAGGCATACTACGAGCAGTACTTC.

The chain is built from TRBV28 and TRBJ1-4, with D perhaps TRBD1 (5 bases). Germline V gene sequence: CDR1 MDHEN, CDR2 SYDVKM. The CDR3 is 15 residues long. V gave up 8 bases and J gave up 0 bases, with 13 bases separating them. CDR3 DNA sequence: TGTGCCAGCGGGAGGGGCGGTGCAACTAATGAAAAACTGTTTTTT. Protein product: CASGRGGATNEKLFF.

This clone turned up a few times. The rearrangement joins TRBV28 to TRBJ1-5, with D uncertain. Germline V gene sequence: CDR1 MDHEN, CDR2 SYDVKM. The CDR3 spans 13 residues. V was clipped by 5 bases and J by 4 bases, with 9 bases between them. The CDR3 sequence: CASSRTANQPQHF. The CDR3 DNA reads TGTGCCAGCAGTAGGACGGCTAATCAGCCCCAGCATTTT.

The rearrangement uses TRBV18 and TRBJ2-3, with 8 bases aligning to TRBD2. With 2 bases clipped from V and 1 base from J, the junction kept 8 bases outside the gene matches. Germline CDR1 and CDR2: KGHSH and LQKENI. The CDR3 is 17 amino acids. The CDR3 DNA reads as TGTGCCAGCTCACCAGGCGTTTCGGGAGGGGGCACAGATACGCAGTATTTT. It yields the protein CASSPGVSGGGTDTQYF.

This clone appeared once. The rearrangement uses TRBV18 and TRBJ1-5; 8 bases line up with TRBD1. Germline trimming cut 2 bases from V and 7 bases from J; bases unmatched to any gene: 4. In germline, CDR1 is KGHSH, CDR2 LQKENI. This CDR3 has 14 residues. CDR3 DNA: TGTGCCAGCTCACCAGGACAGGGCCCACAGCCCCAGCATTTT. Translation gives CASSPGQGPQPQHF.

By share, this clone counts as medium-sized. The chain has TRBV9 and TRBJ1-1; the D is unclear. The germline V gene encodes CDR1 SGDLS and CDR2 YYNGEE. Trimming stripped 3 bases from V and 3 bases from J, with 9 bases between. The CDR3 totals 13 residues. The CDR3 coding sequence is TGTGCCAGCAGCGGCTCCGGGCACACTGAAGCTTTCTTT. Its translation is CASSGSGHTEAFF. Complete variable domain (other parts from reference TRBV9 and TRBJ1-1): DSGVTQTPKHLITATGQRVTLRCSPRSGDLSVYWYQQSLDQGLQFLIQYYNGEERAKGNILERFSAQQFPDLHSELNLSSLELGDSALYFCASSGSGHTEAFFGQGTRLTVV.

This chain links TRBV11-2 with TRBJ1-5, with 10 bases matching TRBD1. Germline V gene sequence: CDR1 SGHAT, CDR2 FQNNGV. The CDR3 is made up of 16 amino acids. With V trimmed by 5 bases and J by 0 bases, 4 bases remained unmatched. The CDR3 nucleotides are TGTGCCAGCAGCCCTGGGACAGGGGATAGCAATCAGCCCCAGCATTTT. It yields the protein CASSPGTGDSNQPQHF.

V usage is TRBV7-8 and J usage is TRBJ2-7; D uncertain. The CDR3 extends over 14 amino acids. Germline V gene sequence: CDR1 SGHVS, CDR2 FQNEAQ. Deletions cut 1 base from V and 0 bases from J, with 7 bases between. CDR3 nucleotide sequence: TGTGCCAGCAGCTTAGGGCCTAGCTCCTACGAGCAGTACTTC. It yields the protein CASSLGPSSYEQYF.

This clone was picked up one time. The chain combines TRBV15 with TRBJ1-4; D call uncertain. The length of the CDR3 is 17 residues. V was cut by 0 bases and J by 6 bases, with 17 bases left in between. The germline CDR1 and CDR2 sequences are LNHNV and YYDKDF (reference sequence). The CDR3 DNA reads as TGTGCCACCAGCAGAGACGGAGCGGGAGGGAGGGATGAAAAACTGTTTTTT. This encodes CATSRDGAGGRDEKLFF.

The V and J genes are TRBV7-2 and TRBJ1-6, with D maybe TRBD1 (6 bases). The CDR3 spans 14 residues. In germline, CDR1 is SGHTA, CDR2 FQGNSA. The ends were cut back, 3 bases at V and 4 bases at J, with 7 bases in the middle. The CDR3 reads CASSFTGYNSPLHF. In DNA form, the CDR3 reads TGTGCCAGCAGCTTCACAGGGTATAATTCACCCCTCCACTTT.

This clone was picked up a small number of times. J is TRBJ2-2 and V is TRBV29-1; no definite D call. Germline V CDR1 and CDR2: SQVTM, ANQGSEA. V was pared by 7 bases and J by 1 base, with 7 bases between. The CDR3 consists of 12 residues. CDR3 nucleotide sequence: TGCAGCGGAAGCAGGAACACCGGGGAGCTGTTTTTT. As protein: CSGSRNTGELFF.

This sequence joins TRBV28 and TRBJ1-1; 9 bases fit TRBD1. The CDR3 has 15 amino acids. V shed 8 bases and J 3 bases; nucleotides not matched to a gene: 10. Per the germline V gene, CDR1 is MDHEN and CDR2 is SYDVKM. CDR3 DNA: TGTGCCAGCCGTCCCCGGACAGGGGAGCACACTGAAGCTTTCTTT. It is translated as CASRPRTGEHTEAFF.